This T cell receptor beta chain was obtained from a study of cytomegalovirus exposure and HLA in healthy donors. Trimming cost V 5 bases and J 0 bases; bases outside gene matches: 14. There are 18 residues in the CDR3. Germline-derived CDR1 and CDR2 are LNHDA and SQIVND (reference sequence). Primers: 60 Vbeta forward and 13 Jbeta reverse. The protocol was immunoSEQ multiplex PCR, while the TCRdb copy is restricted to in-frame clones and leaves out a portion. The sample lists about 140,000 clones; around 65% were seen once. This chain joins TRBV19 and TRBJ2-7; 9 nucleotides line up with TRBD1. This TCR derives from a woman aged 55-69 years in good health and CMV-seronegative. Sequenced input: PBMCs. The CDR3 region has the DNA TGTGCCAGTAGTGCCGCAGGGGACAGGGCGGACGTCTCCTACGAGCAGTACTTC. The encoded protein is CASSAAGDRADVSYEQYF.